The 10 T cell receptor beta chains in this list originate from one sample, sequenced in a study of blood T cells in healthy people across ages. A second PCR of roughly 7 to 11 cycles used a sample-barcoded 5' primer and a J-beta primer mix. TCRdb passed the 5' RACE reads through MiXCR, listing each CDR3 protein once. The repertoire holds 1.5 million to 2 million distinct CDR3 sequences, with roughly 30% as singletons. The source material was blood. Every receptor here comes from a woman aged 25 to 39 in good health.

This clonotype was counted only a few times. The chain is built from TRBV25-1 and TRBJ2-5, with no clear D. The ends were cut back, 3 bases at V and 2 bases at J, with 10 bases in the middle. The germline gives CDR1 MGHDK, CDR2 SYGVNS. CDR3 length equals 14 residues. The CDR3 nucleotides are TGTGCCAGCAGTGAGAGTGGATCACAAGAGACCCAGTACTTC. This gives the protein CASSESGSQETQYF.

This clonotype was counted many times. The genes are TRBV9 and TRBJ2-5; TRBD2 matches at 7 bases. V was pared by 2 bases and J by 0 bases, with 19 bases of the junction left unmatched. CDR1 is SGDLS, CDR2 YYNGEE, per germline. CDR3 length: 20 residues. Here the CDR3 reads CASSVQEDPPSSGNQETQYF. CDR3 nucleotide sequence: TGTGCCAGCAGCGTCCAGGAAGACCCCCCCTCTAGCGGCAACCAAGAGACCCAGTACTTC.

The chain recombines TRBV2 with TRBJ2-3, with 11 bases that match TRBD1. Germline assignment: CDR1 SNHLY and CDR2 FYNNEI. There are 13 residues in the CDR3. V was clipped by 8 bases and J by 4 bases; unmatched bases: 2. CDR3 in amino acids: CASGDRGADTQYF. Here the CDR3 DNA reads TGTGCCAGCGGGGACAGGGGGGCAGATACGCAGTATTTT.

This clonotype was recorded at least ten times. The chain carries TRBV4-3 and TRBJ2-7, with 9 bases lining up with TRBD2. The germline CDR1 and CDR2 sequences are LGHNA and YSLEER. This CDR3 comprises 17 residues. V dropped 1 base and J dropped 0; count of bases not matched to a gene: 7. In nucleotides, the CDR3 is TGCGCCAGCAGCCAAGGACTAGCGGACTCCTCCTCCTACGAGCAGTACTTC. Amino acid sequence: CASSQGLADSSSYEQYF.

The J gene is TRBJ2-7, the V gene TRBV30; TRBD1 agrees at 10 bases. This CDR3 is 15 amino acids long. Germline V gene data show CDR1 as GTSNPN and CDR2 as SVGIG (reference sequence). Losses at the gene ends were 2 bases for V and 4 bases for J; bases not matched to a gene: 8. CDR3 DNA: TGTGCCTGGAGTCCAACGGGACAGGGGCCATACGAGCAGTACTTC. Its translation: CAWSPTGQGPYEQYF.

The chain employs TRBV3-1 and TRBJ1-2, with unresolved D. Germline CDR1 reads LGHDT; CDR2 reads YNNKEL (reference sequence). V lost 3 bases, J lost 4 bases, and 12 bases lay in between. The CDR3 is made up of 14 amino acids. The CDR3, as DNA: TGTGCCAGCAGCCACAGCGGGCGGAGCTATGGCTACACCTTC. Translation gives CASSHSGRSYGYTF.

This clonotype was seen ten or more times. The V gene is TRBV6-1, the J gene TRBJ2-7, with 8 positions matching TRBD2. This CDR3 region has 19 residues. Germline assignment: CDR1 MNHNS and CDR2 SASEGT. After removal of 5 bases from V and 2 bases from J, the junction contained 20 bases not matched to a gene. CDR3 sequence (DNA): TGTGCCAGCAGTCCCAAAGCTCGGCGGGAGGTCGGTCTGACCTACGAGCAGTACTTC. It encodes CASSPKARREVGLTYEQYF.

This clonotype was observed many times. V gene TRBV6-2 or TRBV6-3 combines with J gene TRBJ2-7; 9 bases line up with TRBD1. V lost 2 bases to trimming and J lost 6 bases; unmatched junction nucleotides: 5. The CDR3 contains 14 residues. Germline V gene sequence: CDR1 MNHEY, CDR2 SVGEGT. CDR3 residues: CASSYEGQGREQYF. CDR3 coding DNA: TGTGCCAGCAGTTACGAGGGACAGGGCCGCGAGCAGTACTTC.

A single count supports this clonotype. Germline and junction disagree at one end, which may indicate a read error. This chain links TRBV12-3 or TRBV12-4 with TRBJ2-3; no clear D. The length of the CDR3 is 13 residues. The CDR3 nucleotides read TGTGCCAGCACCTCAGGTCTCACAGATGCGCAGTATTTT. Amino acid sequence: CASTSGLTDAQYF.

Remarks on this clonotype: A much bigger clone sits one base away, suggesting this may be a read error. The chain uses TRBV27 and TRBJ2-4, with 11 bases fitting TRBD2. V lost 1 base, J lost 15 bases, and 17 bases stayed unmatched. This CDR3 has 17 amino acids. CDR1 and CDR2 (germline): MNHEY, SMNVEV (reference sequence). The CDR3 coding sequence is TGTGCCAGCAGTTTATATGCTAGCGGGAGGCCTTACTACGAGCGGTACTTC. Its protein is CASSLYASGRPYYERYF.